This record concerns one T cell receptor beta chain sequence. No antigen is known for it. The record has no base qualities; no much larger clone is one base away. The sample belongs to a study of cytomegalovirus exposure and HLA in healthy donors (dated by TCRdb to the late 2010s). About the investigation overall: An earlier analysis of 587 of the donors reported 276 Gb of sequence data and around 110 million unique TCR beta sequences obtained from 180 million or so T cells. Roughly 300 gigabases of sequencing data and approximately 80 million unique TCR sequences were included in an early release covering about 600 HLA-typed donors. Among the roughly 400 genotyped donors, roughly 80% belonged to the genetic ancestry cluster associated with self-reported Caucasian donors. The study aimed to test whether cataloging public T cell receptors could reveal signatures of past pathogen exposure. The study used immunosequencing to profile the T cell repertoires of about 670 subjects and linked those repertoires to cytomegalovirus serostatus. Along with the approximately 670-subject first cohort, a separate validation cohort of over a hundred different subjects was used. The study combined high-throughput TCR immunosequencing, statistical association of individual TCRs with disease status, and machine learning to predict cytomegalovirus infection status. In a later analysis, previously published TCR beta repertoires from 550 to 750 donors were re-analyzed and high-resolution HLA genotyping was added so that TCR occurrence patterns could be studied. Rather than drawing on any new phenotypic data, the later analysis identified candidate immune exposures from TCR beta sequences and the way those sequences occurred across donors. To decide whether each TCR beta V gene segment behaved as functional or pseudogenic, an earlier analysis of 587 of the donors relied on high-throughput TCR beta sequencing. Donor age, sex, ethnicity and CMV serostatus were compiled together with the repertoire data. In a later genetic analysis, genome-wide SNP genotypes for about 65% of the roughly 700 donors were used, and that subset was treated as a discovery cohort. All discovery cohort repertoires had been generated on a single sequencing platform. HLA typing covered class I and class II loci at four-digit resolution. The number of donors typed differed by locus, with roughly 629-640 for A, B, C, DRB1 and DQB1, about 500 for DQA1, approximately 570 for DPA1, and 472 for DPB1. Roughly five DR-DQ haplotypes were treated as single units for association and clustering because of strong linkage in the cohort. Among 300 to 500 genotyped donors of the cohort, an average of around 250,000 unique TCR beta nucleotide sequences was sequenced per donor, of which 15% to 20% were non-productive.

Study-wide conclusions, independent of this receptor: Compared with the roughly 600-donor mean, donors in an Asian-associated ancestry cluster had fewer N-insertions in productive TCRs, according to a later genetic analysis. A later analysis associated 16,951 TCR beta sequences with specific HLA alleles at a false discovery rate of 0.05. A further reported finding was that TCR beta sequences accurately predicted the HLA-A and HLA-B alleles for most subjects in the first cohort. Over 15 rarely observed V segments, including chromosome 9 orphons, were excluded from the earlier analysis of about 600 of the donors because counts were too low. In a later analysis, HLA-associated TCR beta chains showed more clonal expansion and lower generation probabilities than non-associated chains that were equally common. Roughly uniform sequencing depth across donors was assumed in presence/absence analyses, although this assumption may not hold. Immune exposure information for the cohort was limited to CMV serostatus. The classifier was reported to diagnose cytomegalovirus status with high specificity and sensitivity in both the original and validation cohorts. Several of the top co-occurrence clusters appeared to be linked to parvovirus B19, influenza, CMV and Epstein-Barr virus, according to a later analysis. An association between a missense DCLRE1C variant and V-gene and J-gene trimming of TCR beta chains was found in a later genetic analysis and replicated in an independent cohort. In a later analysis, TCR association rates were found to vary across HLA loci, with the most associated TCRs seen for DRB1 alleles and the fewest for HLA-C alleles. In an earlier analysis of about 600 of the donors, most TCR beta V segments appeared in productive rearrangements about 90% or about 30% of the time, broadly matching IMGT annotations. Because HLA typing was unavailable for some donors at each locus, only the typed subset was used in association tests. The authors suggested that the approach could potentially be extended to other disease states and immunological phenotypes. Assigning TCR associations to individual alleles was difficult when HLA alleles, especially DR and DQ, strongly co-occurred. In the study, some 160 TCR beta chains were listed as associated with cytomegalovirus. A later analysis found that most CMV-associated TCR beta chains appeared HLA-restricted, with HLA associations seemingly driven largely by CMV exposure. In vitro tests confirmed that a few of the cytomegalovirus-associated TCR beta chains recognize cytomegalovirus antigens. This cohort had only TCR beta chains sequenced, and the lack of alpha or paired-chain data limited which features could be detected. A cluster of highly shared sequence variants was judged likely to be a technical artifact of the sequencing pipeline. Linkage disequilibrium might explain the correlated functional status among segregating V segments, but an unknown experimental factor could not be excluded. The 87-base-pair reads could not distinguish some IMGT-functional V segments, including TRBV6-2 and TRBV6-3, so those segments were excluded. Most TCR sequences were seen in very few donors, while some public TCRs were found in many individuals.

The cohort comprised hundreds of healthy bone marrow donors. At the time of sampling, every cohort member was nominally healthy, though immune exposures that went unrecorded were likely present. The donor was CMV seronegative and belonged to the group of 380 or so seronegative cohort members. Each donor provided a peripheral blood sample, and peripheral blood mononuclear cells were used for TCR beta sequencing. Genomic DNA was extracted from the blood cell samples with the Qiagen DNeasy Blood Extraction Kit. CDR1 and CDR2 were assigned from the germline V gene (reference sequence) as SGHNT and YYREEE. Trimmed from V: 0 bases; trimmed from J: 8 bases; junction bases lacking a gene match: 4. Including cysteine and phenylalanine, the CDR3 has 14 amino acids. Just CDR3 DNA is preserved here, 42 bases in frame from base 1. Libraries came from the immunoSEQ multiplex PCR assay. For the multiplex PCR, a mixture combining 60 forward primers for TCR Vbeta segments and 13 reverse primers for TCR Jbeta segments was used. The CDR3 region of rearranged TCR beta genes was amplified from genomic DNA with a multiplex PCR assay. The Illumina HiSeq System was used to sequence the amplified TCR beta libraries as 87-base-pair reads. From the authors' description of their analysis: A later analysis tallied tens of millions of unique TCR beta chains across the approximately 670 repertoires, and about 10 million of those chains were shared by two or more donors. Raw reads were error-corrected and collapsed into unique sequences with a nearest-neighbor algorithm that merged closely related sequences to remove PCR and sequencing errors. V, D and J gene segments were assigned by aligning CDR3 sequences to IMGT reference sequences. For a sequence to be retained, a match of at least six nucleotides was required to both a V gene segment and a J gene segment. A rearrangement was called productive if the CDR3 had no stop codons and remained in frame with V and J, and every other rearrangement was called non-productive. CDR3 was defined according to IMGT convention as the region running from the second conserved V-encoded cysteine to the conserved J-encoded phenylalanine. In an earlier analysis of 587 of the donors, sequences lacking an unambiguous match to a single V gene segment were excluded. An earlier analysis of several hundred of the donors called V segments functional above 56.7% productive rearrangements and segregating when the between-donor standard deviation exceeded 5%. A statistical classification framework was built for diagnosing cytomegalovirus status from the catalog of TCR beta chain sequences. In a later analysis, TCR nucleotide sequences were compared against IMGT/GENE-DB human TR gene sequences so that V and J genes could be assigned. A later analysis assigned CDR3 sequences and most-parsimonious VDJ recombination scenarios with the TCRdist pipeline. In a later analysis, every TCR beta chain was defined by the combination of its CDR3 amino acid sequence and its V-gene family, and reads without a unique V-gene family were dropped. To address suspected cross-contamination and a sequencing artifact, a later analysis removed under 600 highly shared, low-generation-probability nucleotide sequences. In a later analysis, a clonal expansion index for each public chain was calculated from normalized within-repertoire ranks of inferred template counts. A later analysis computed generation probabilities with a VDJ recombination model fitted to out-of-frame rearrangements, and checked the results against IGoR. In a later analysis, TCR-TCR, TCR-HLA and TCR-CMV co-occurrence was scored with hypergeometric tests, and a repertoire-size bias correction was applied to TCR pairs. False discovery rates were estimated in a later analysis by permuting HLA or CMV assignments 20 times. In a later analysis, co-occurring TCRs were grouped using DBSCAN, with TCRdist sequence similarity added in when clustering inside HLA-allele-positive subsets. Co-occurrence clustering excluded repertoires with fewer than 30,000 or more than 120,000 public chains, plus five with anomalous nucleotide sharing. The table comes from immuneACCESS by way of TCRdb, which keeps in-frame sequences with V and J called. Part of the clones is missing from these tables; in studies checked, under half for an unresolved V gene and the rest for unknown reasons. V and J calls and clone size are those listed in that table; D and trimming were worked out from the DNA. The sample profile shows over 200,000 clones; approximately 78% of them were found once. About 3.8% of the sample goes to the ten largest clones.

This receptor was identified in a male donor in good health and CMV-seronegative. Recombination joined TRBV5-4 with TRBJ2-1, with 8 bases in between that match TRBD2. The material sequenced was PBMCs. DNA sequence: TGTGCCAGCAGCTTGGGGACTAGCATCGATGAGCAGTTCTTC. Its protein reads: CASSLGTSIDEQFF.